These 12 T cell receptor beta chains share one sample of origin, sequenced in a study of cytomegalovirus exposure and HLA in healthy donors. The PCR was carried out with 60 Vbeta primers and 13 Jbeta primers. Only in-frame clones appear in the TCRdb table, and some are missing; sequencing was by immunoSEQ multiplex PCR. The sample includes around 31,000 clones, around nine tenths of them seen just once. The sample was PBMCs. The origin of the receptors is a boy aged 5-17 years in good health and CMV-seronegative.

The rearrangement links TRBV19 to TRBJ2-1; 7 nucleotides align to TRBD1. Germline CDR1 reads LNHDA; CDR2 reads SQIVND (reference sequence). The V segment lost 6 bases and the J segment 3 bases; nucleotides outside the gene matches: 8. The CDR3 length is 15 residues. The CDR3 region is CASSQYRGRYNEQFF. CDR3 DNA: TGTGCCAGTAGCCAATACAGGGGTCGCTACAATGAGCAGTTCTTC. Based on the CDR3 plus reference TRBV19 and TRBJ2-1, the full variable domain is DGGITQSPKYLFRKEGQNVTLSCEQNLNHDAMYWYRQDPGQGLRLIYYSQIVNDFQKGDIAEGYSVSREKKESFPLTVTSAQKNPTAFYLCASSQYRGRYNEQFFGPGTRLTVL.

V gene TRBV5-1 combines with J gene TRBJ1-2; 9 bases are a match to TRBD1. The CDR3 sequence is 14 residues long. Unmatched junction bases numbered 4, after V lost 3 bases and J lost 4 bases. Germline V gene data show CDR1 as SGHRS and CDR2 as YFSETQ. The DNA for the CDR3 is TGCGCCAGCAGCTCACAGGGGGCTATCTATGGCTACACCTTC. This codes for CASSSQGAIYGYTF.

This clone was picked up a small number of times. The chain carries TRBV4-3 and TRBJ1-5; D gene unclear. Trimming stripped 0 bases from V and 3 bases from J, with 6 bases between. The length of the CDR3 is 14 residues. From germline, CDR1 is LGHNA and CDR2 YSLEER. CDR3 sequence reads: CASSQDLSNQPQHF. CDR3 nucleotide sequence: TGCGCCAGCAGCCAAGATTTATCCAATCAGCCCCAGCATTTT.

V and J are TRBV4-2 and TRBJ2-5; 8 bases align to TRBD2. Matching the DNA end better, TRBJ2-7 makes the J call doubtful. The CDR3 length is 16 residues. Germline lookup yields CDR1 LGHNA and CDR2 YNFKEQ. This CDR3 reads CASSQEDGGASYEQYF. The CDR3 region has the DNA TGTGCCAGCAGCCAAGAGGACGGGGGGGCCTCCTACGAGCAGTACTTC.

The chain has TRBV18 and TRBJ1-2; 10 nucleotides line up with TRBD1. The CDR3 loop spans 14 amino acids. The germline V gene has CDR1 KGHSH and CDR2 LQKENI. The junction had 4 bases not matched to a gene; V was cut back by 3 bases and J by 6 bases. The CDR3 here is CASSPLGQGHGYTF. For the CDR3, the DNA is TGTGCCAGCTCACCCTTGGGACAGGGGCATGGCTACACCTTC.

With regard to this clone: Germline is not matched at one junction end, which may reflect a read error. V gene TRBV18 combines with J gene TRBJ1-3, with no clear D. Germline V lookup: CDR1 KGHSH, CDR2 LQKENI. CDR3 size: 12 residues. The CDR3 DNA reads as TGTGCCAGCTCACCATCGGGAGGTAATCCCCATTTT. The encoded protein is CASSPSGGNPHF.

This clone was observed a handful of times. The chain has TRBV6-1 and TRBJ1-5; TRBD1 might be the D (6 bases). Trimming stripped 6 bases from V and 4 bases from J, with 10 bases between. Per the germline V gene, CDR1 is MNHNS and CDR2 is SASEGT. The CDR3 is 13 residues long. CDR3 DNA: TGTGCCAGCAGCCCAGACAGGAATCAGCCCCAGCATTTT. Encoded protein: CASSPDRNQPQHF.

The chain uses TRBV29-1 and TRBJ2-7, with 8 bases lining up with TRBD2. V was pared by 3 bases and J by 5 bases, with 3 bases of the junction left unmatched. CDR1 and CDR2 (germline): SQVTM, ANQGSEA. The length of the CDR3 is 12 residues. CDR3 coding DNA: TGCAGCGTTGAGCGGGGGGTCCACGAGCAGTACTTC. Encoded protein: CSVERGVHEQYF.

V usage is TRBV7-2 and J usage is TRBJ2-2; D remains ambiguous. CDR3 length equals 15 residues. With 5 bases removed from V and 7 bases from J, the gap between germline ends came to 17 bases. Germline values: CDR1 SGHTA, CDR2 FQGNSA. The CDR3 sequence is CASSRLSRGDGELFF. In nucleotides, the CDR3 is TGTGCCAGCAGCCGATTGTCCCGCGGTGACGGGGAGCTGTTTTTT.

This clone came up a few times. This chain links TRBV10-2 with TRBJ2-1; a weak D match, TRBD2 (6 bases). Germline-derived CDR1 and CDR2 are WSHSY and SAAADI. CDR3 length: 13 residues. With 2 bases removed from V and 9 bases from J, the gap between germline ends came to 11 bases. The CDR3 DNA follows: TGCGCCAGCAGTGAGCCGAGGAGGGGTGAGCAGTTCTTC. This sequence encodes CASSEPRRGEQFF.

The rearrangement uses TRBV4-2 and TRBJ2-1; maybe TRBD2 (5 bases). V lost 6 bases to trimming and J lost 6 bases, with 9 bases between them. The CDR3 totals 12 residues. CDR1 LGHNA and CDR2 YNFKEQ come from the germline V gene. The CDR3 spells CASRPGSNEQFF. The CDR3 DNA follows: TGTGCCAGCAGACCGGGGAGCAATGAGCAGTTCTTC.

The chain uses TRBV4-2 and TRBJ2-4; TRBD2 agrees at 9 bases. Germline lookup yields CDR1 LGHNA and CDR2 YNFKEQ. This CDR3 has 15 residues. V lost 2 bases, J lost 8 bases, and 7 bases stayed unmatched. The CDR3 sequence is CASSQRAGGLDIQYF. In DNA, the CDR3 is TGTGCCAGCAGCCAACGGGCGGGGGGGCTGGACATTCAGTACTTC.